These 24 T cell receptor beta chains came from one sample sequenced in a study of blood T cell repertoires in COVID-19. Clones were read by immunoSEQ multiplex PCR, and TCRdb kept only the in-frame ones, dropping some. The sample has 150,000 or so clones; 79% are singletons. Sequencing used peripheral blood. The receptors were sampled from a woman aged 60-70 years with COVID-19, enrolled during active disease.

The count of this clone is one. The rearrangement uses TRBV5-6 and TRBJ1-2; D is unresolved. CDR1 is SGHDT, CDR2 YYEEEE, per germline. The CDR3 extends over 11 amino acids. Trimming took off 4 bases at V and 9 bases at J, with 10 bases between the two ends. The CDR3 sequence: CASSLGGRYTF. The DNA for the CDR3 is TGTGCCAGCAGCCTGGGAGGGCGCTACACCTTC.

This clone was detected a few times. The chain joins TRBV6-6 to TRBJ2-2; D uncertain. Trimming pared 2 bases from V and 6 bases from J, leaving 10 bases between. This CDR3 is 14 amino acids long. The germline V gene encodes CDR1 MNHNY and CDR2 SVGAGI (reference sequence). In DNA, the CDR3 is TGTGCCAGCAGTTACGGAACGACTGCCGGGGAGCTGTTTTTT. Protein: CASSYGTTAGELFF.

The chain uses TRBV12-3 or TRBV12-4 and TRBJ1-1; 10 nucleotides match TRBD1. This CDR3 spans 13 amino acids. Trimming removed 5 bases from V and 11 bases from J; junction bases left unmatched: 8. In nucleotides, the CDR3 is TGTGCCAGCAGTCCTCGAGACAGGGGGCCCGCTTTCTTT. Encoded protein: CASSPRDRGPAFF.

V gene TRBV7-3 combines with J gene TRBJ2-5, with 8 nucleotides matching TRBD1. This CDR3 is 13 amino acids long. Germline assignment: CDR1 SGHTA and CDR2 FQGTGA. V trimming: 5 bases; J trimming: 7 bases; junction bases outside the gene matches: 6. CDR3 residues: CASSPGGSATQYF. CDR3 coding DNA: TGTGCCAGCAGCCCAGGGGGCAGTGCGACCCAGTACTTC. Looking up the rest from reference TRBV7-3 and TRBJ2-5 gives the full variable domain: GAGVSQTPSNKVTEKGKYVELRCDPISGHTALYWYRQSLGQGPEFLIYFQGTGAADDSGLPNDRFFAVRPEGSVSTLKIQRTERGDSAVYLCASSPGGSATQYFGPGTRLLVL.

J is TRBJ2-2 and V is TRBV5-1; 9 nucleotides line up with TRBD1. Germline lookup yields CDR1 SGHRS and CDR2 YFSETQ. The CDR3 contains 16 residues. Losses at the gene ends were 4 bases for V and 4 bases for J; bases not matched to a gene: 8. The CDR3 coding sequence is TGCGCCAGCAGCCTGGGACAGGGCCGGGGCACCGGGGAGCTGTTTTTT. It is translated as CASSLGQGRGTGELFF.

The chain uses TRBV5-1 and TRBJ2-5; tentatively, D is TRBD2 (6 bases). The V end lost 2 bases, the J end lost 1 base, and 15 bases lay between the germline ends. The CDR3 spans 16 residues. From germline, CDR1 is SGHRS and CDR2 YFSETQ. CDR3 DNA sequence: TGCGCCAGCAGCTTTTTGGGGGGTCGACTCCAAGAGACCCAGTACTTC. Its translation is CASSFLGGRLQETQYF.

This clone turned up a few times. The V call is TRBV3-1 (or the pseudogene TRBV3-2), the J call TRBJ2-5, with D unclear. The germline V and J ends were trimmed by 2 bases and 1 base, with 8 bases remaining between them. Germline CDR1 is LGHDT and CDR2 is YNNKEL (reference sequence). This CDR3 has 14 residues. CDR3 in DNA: TGTGCCAGCAGCCAATTTTACAGCCAAGAGACCCAGTACTTC. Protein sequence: CASSQFYSQETQYF.

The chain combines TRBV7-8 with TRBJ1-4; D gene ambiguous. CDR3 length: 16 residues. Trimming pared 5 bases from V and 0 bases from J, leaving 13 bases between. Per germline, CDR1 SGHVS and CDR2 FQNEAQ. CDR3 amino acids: CASSPLSLATNEKLFF. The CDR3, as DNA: TGTGCCAGCAGCCCACTGAGCCTGGCAACTAATGAAAAACTGTTTTTT.

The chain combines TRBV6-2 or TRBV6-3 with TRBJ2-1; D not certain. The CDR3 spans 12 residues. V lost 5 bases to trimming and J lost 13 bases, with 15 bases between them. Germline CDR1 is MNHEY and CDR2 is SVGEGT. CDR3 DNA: TGTGCCAGCAGTGATCCGACCGGGTTTCAGTTCTTC. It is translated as CASSDPTGFQFF.

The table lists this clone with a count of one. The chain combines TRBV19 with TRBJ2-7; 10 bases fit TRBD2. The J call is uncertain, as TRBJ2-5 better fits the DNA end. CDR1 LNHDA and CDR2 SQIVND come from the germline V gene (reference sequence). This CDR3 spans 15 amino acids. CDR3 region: CASSGAGLAEETQYF. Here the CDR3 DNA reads TGTGCCAGTAGTGGGGCCGGACTAGCGGAAGAGACCCAGTACTTC.

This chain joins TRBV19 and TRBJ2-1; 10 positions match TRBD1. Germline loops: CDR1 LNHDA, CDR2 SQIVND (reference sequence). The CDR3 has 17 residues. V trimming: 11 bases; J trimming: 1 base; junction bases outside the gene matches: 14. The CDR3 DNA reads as TGTGCCTCACTCCCGGGACAGGGGTCTAGTTCCTACAATGAGCAGTTCTTC. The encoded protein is CASLPGQGSSSYNEQFF.

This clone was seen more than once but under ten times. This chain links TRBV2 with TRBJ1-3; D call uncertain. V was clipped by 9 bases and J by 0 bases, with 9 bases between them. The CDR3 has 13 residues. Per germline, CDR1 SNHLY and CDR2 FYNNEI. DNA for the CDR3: TGTGCCAGTTGTTTTAGCTCTGGAAACACCATATATTTT. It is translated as CASCFSSGNTIYF.

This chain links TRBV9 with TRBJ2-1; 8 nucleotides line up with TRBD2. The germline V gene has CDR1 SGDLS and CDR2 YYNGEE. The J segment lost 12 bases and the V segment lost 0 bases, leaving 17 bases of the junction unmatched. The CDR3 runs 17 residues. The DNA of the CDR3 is TGTGCCAGCAGCGTAGAACTGGGCGCCCCGGACGGGGGGGTGCAGTTCTTC. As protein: CASSVELGAPDGGVQFF. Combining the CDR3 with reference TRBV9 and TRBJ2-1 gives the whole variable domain DSGVTQTPKHLITATGQRVTLRCSPRSGDLSVYWYQQSLDQGLQFLIQYYNGEERAKGNILERFSAQQFPDLHSELNLSSLELGDSALYFCASSVELGAPDGGVQFFGPGTRLTVL.

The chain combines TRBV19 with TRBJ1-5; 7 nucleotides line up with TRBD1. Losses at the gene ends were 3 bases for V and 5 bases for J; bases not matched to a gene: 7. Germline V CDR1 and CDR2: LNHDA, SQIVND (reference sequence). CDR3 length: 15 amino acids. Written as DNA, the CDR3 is TGTGCCAGTAGTATCCCCGACAGGGTTCATCAGCCCCAGCATTTT. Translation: CASSIPDRVHQPQHF.

The CDR3 spells CASSAGQGNTGELFF. CDR3 sequence (DNA): TGTGCCAGCAGCGCCGGACAGGGTAACACCGGGGAGCTGTTTTTT. The chain recombines TRBV7-3 with TRBJ2-2; 8 bases match TRBD1. There are 15 residues in the CDR3. J lost 2 bases, V lost 5 bases, and 4 bases had no gene match. The V gene's germline CDR1 is SGHTA and CDR2 FQGTGA.

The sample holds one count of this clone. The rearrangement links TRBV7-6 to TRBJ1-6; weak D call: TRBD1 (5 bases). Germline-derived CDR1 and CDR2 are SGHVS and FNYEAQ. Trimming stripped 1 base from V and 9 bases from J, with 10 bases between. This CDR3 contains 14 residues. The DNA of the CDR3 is TGTGCCAGCAGCTTAGAGGGGCGGGGTTCACCCCTCCACTTT. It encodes CASSLEGRGSPLHF.

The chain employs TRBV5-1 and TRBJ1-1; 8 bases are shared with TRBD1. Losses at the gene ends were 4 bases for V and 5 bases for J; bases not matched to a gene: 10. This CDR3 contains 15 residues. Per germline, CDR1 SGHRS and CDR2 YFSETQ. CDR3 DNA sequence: TGCGCCAGCAGCCCGATAGACAGGGGAGCAACTGAAGCTTTCTTT. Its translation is CASSPIDRGATEAFF.

The DNA for the CDR3 is TGTGCCAGTAGTGAGGTAGGGGGCAGGGGGGCCAACGTCCTGACTTTC. It encodes CASSEVGGRGANVLTF. This chain uses TRBV19 with TRBJ2-6, with 7 bases identical to TRBD1. The germline CDR1 and CDR2 sequences are LNHDA and SQIVND (reference sequence). Trimming took 5 bases from V and 4 from J; bases not matched to a gene: 8. The CDR3 has 16 amino acids.

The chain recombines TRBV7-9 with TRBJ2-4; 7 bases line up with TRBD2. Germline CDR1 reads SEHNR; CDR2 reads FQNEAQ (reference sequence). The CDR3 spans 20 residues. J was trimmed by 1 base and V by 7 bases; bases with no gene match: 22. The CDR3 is CASTPLLGGGDLFAKNIQYF. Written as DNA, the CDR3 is TGTGCCAGCACGCCCCTATTAGGTGGGGGGGACCTCTTTGCCAAAAACATTCAGTACTTC.

CDR3 nucleotides: TGTGCCAGCAGCCCCGGGACTAGCGGCGACAATGAGCAGTTCTTC. Translating it yields CASSPGTSGDNEQFF. The chain is built from TRBV7-9 and TRBJ2-1; 11 positions agree with TRBD2. The CDR3 spans 15 residues. V was clipped by 5 bases and J by 5 bases; unmatched bases: 5. Germline V lookup: CDR1 SEHNR, CDR2 FQNEAQ (reference sequence).

Written as DNA, the CDR3 is TGTGCCAGCAGTTCAGGGGGGCTCCGTGGAGCTTTCTTT. This gives the protein CASSSGGLRGAFF. The rearrangement joins TRBV12-3 or TRBV12-4 to TRBJ1-1, with 7 positions matching TRBD1. This CDR3 has 13 amino acids. Trimming at V came to 4 bases and at J to 10 bases, leaving 9 bases not matched to a gene.

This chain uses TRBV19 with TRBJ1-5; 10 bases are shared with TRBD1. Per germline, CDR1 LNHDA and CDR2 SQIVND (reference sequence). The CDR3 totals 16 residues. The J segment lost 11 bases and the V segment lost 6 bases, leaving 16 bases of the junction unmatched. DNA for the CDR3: TGTGCCAGTAGCTTGGGCGGGACAGGGGTCCAAGGGGCCCAGCATTTT. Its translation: CASSLGGTGVQGAQHF.

The CDR3 loop is CASRGGILYGYTF. The CDR3, as DNA: TGTGCCAGCAGGGGGGGGATCCTCTATGGCTACACCTTC. The rearrangement uses TRBV7-2 and TRBJ1-2, with D perhaps matching TRBD1 (5 bases). The V end was cut by 6 bases, the J end by 4 bases, with 12 bases between. This CDR3 has 13 amino acids. Germline CDR1 and CDR2: SGHTA and FQGNSA.

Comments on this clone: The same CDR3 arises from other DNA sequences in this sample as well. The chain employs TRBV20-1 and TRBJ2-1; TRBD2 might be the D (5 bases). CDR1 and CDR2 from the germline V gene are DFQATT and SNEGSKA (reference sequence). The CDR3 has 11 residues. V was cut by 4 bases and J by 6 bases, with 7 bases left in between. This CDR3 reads CSATTSNEQFF. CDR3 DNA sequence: TGCAGTGCTACTACTAGCAATGAGCAGTTCTTC.